Described below is a single T cell receptor (beta chain) sequence and its context. Its antigen is unknown. Looked up from germline, CDR1 is SGHRS and CDR2 is YFSETQ. V lost 3 bases and J 5 bases, leaving 2 bases between the germline ends. The CDR3 extends over 11 amino acids. The sample comes from a study of post-analysis software for immune sequencing data. Study background: Included courses were relapsing-remitting and secondary progressive multiple sclerosis; progressive-relapsing multiple sclerosis was also included.

General study results and limits: About five TRBV segments, including TRBV5-6, TRBV5-1 and TRBV20-1, were more frequent in patients than controls.

The TCR beta cDNA libraries carried unique molecular identifiers. MiXCR was run by TCRdb on the PCR reads, yielding one entry per CDR3 protein. The profile covers fewer than 700,000 distinct CDR3 sequences, with roughly 40% appearing a single time and roughly 1.8% taken by the ten largest. Sequenced input: blood. The clonotype was recovered from a girl aged 10 to 17 with multiple sclerosis. The chain links TRBV5-1 to TRBJ2-2; D ambiguous. CDR3 protein: CASSSTGELFF. CDR3 coding DNA: TGCGCCAGCAGCTCGACCGGGGAGCTGTTTTTT.